This TCR beta chain was identified in a study of Ad26.COV2.S vaccination and SARS-CoV-2 variants. Study in general: Doses of Ad26.COV2.S were injected into muscle once or twice, 56 days apart.

Data came from immunoSEQ multiplex PCR; TCRdb stores just in-frame clones and leaves some out. Among over 300,000 clones listed, about four fifths were seen once. Stated treatment: around 19 received Ad26.COV2.S at low or high dose, single or two shots; about 5 received placebo; per-sample allocation not given. Day 63 following the first vaccine or placebo injection was when the samples were taken. Per the germline V gene, CDR1 is MGHRA and CDR2 is YSYEKL. Between the trimmed V and J ends, which lost 4 bases and 0 bases, there was a span of 12 bases. The CDR3 is made up of 16 amino acids. This TCR was sampled from a person between 18 and 65 years old who received the Ad26.COV2.S COVID-19 vaccine or a placebo. The starting material was peripheral blood, obtained in a trial of Ad26.COV2.S vaccine versus placebo. V gene TRBV4-1 combines with J gene TRBJ1-4; D ambiguous. Here the CDR3 DNA reads TGCGCCAGCAGCCCCACCGGCGGGTCAACTAATGAAAAACTGTTTTTT. It encodes CASSPTGGSTNEKLFF.